The rows below give T cell receptor beta chains drawn from one sample of a study of PD-1 blockade in classical Hodgkin lymphoma. Measured with immunoSEQ multiplex PCR; TCRdb has only the in-frame clones, and not every one. The repertoire includes under 130,000 clones, roughly 87% of them detected once, and under 20% sits in the top ten. The sample in question was peripheral blood mononuclear cells (PBMCs), obtained before the fourth cycle of nivolumab. Source of these receptors: a human donor with classical Hodgkin lymphoma. CDR3s include the opening cysteine and the closing phenylalanine or tryptophan. A D gene is named only where the DNA matches it firmly. Some rows mark clone size as missing; the rest say once, few, many or name a class of expanded clone.

J	V	size	D	DNA	CDR3
TRBJ2-1	TRBV11-2	-	TRBD2	TGTGCCAGCAGCTTAGTGGTAGCGGGAGGACCCAATGAGCAGTTCTTC	CASSLVVAGGPNEQFF
TRBJ1-3	TRBV28	-	-	TGTGCCAGCAGTCGAAACCTTGGACGGCCGTTTGGAAACACCATATATTTT	CASSRNLGRPFGNTIYF
TRBJ1-1	TRBV2	-	TRBD1	TGTGCCAGCAGTGATGAAGGGACAGGGAACACTGAAGCTTTCTTT	CASSDEGTGNTEAFF
TRBJ2-3	TRBV11-3	-	-	TGTGCCAGCAGCCAAAAGGGGTCCACAGATACGCAGTATTTT	CASSQKGSTDTQYF
TRBJ2-7	TRBV27	-	TRBD2	TGTGCCAGCAGTTTCCTAGCGGGAGCGTCCTACGAGCAGTACTTC	CASSFLAGASYEQYF
TRBJ1-5	TRBV28	-	-	TGTGCCAGCACATGGGTATATAGCAATCAGCCCCAGCATTTT	CASTWVYSNQPQHF
TRBJ1-1	TRBV6-1	-	TRBD1	TGTGCCGGAGACAGGGGGACTGAAGCTTTCTTT	CAGDRGTEAFF
TRBJ2-3	TRBV4-3	-	-	TGCGCCAGCAGCCAAGATCGGGGCTATGCGCAGTATTTT	CASSQDRGYAQYF
TRBJ1-2	TRBV5-4	few	-	TGTGCCAGCAGCTCTCCCCCTCGGGGGGCGGATGGCTACACCTTC	CASSSPPRGADGYTF
TRBJ1-1	TRBV5-8	-	TRBD1	TGTGCCAGCAGCTTGTCAGGGGGGTTGAACACTGAAGCTTTCTTT	CASSLSGGLNTEAFF
TRBJ1-1	TRBV18	-	-	TGTGCCTCCCGGGTAGAGGGAACTGAAGCTTTCTTT	CASRVEGTEAFF
TRBJ1-3	TRBV19	-	-	TGTGCCAGTAGTATGTTGTACCGATCCACTGGAAACACCATATATTTT	CASSMLYRSTGNTIYF
TRBJ2-7	TRBV7-9	-	-	TGTGCCAGCAGCCCAGGGGAAGAGCAGTACTTC	CASSPGEEQYF
TRBJ2-5	TRBV5-1	once	-	TGCGCCAGCAGCTCGGGGTCACAAGAGACCCAGTACTTC	CASSSGSQETQYF
TRBJ1-2	TRBV4-3	-	TRBD1	TGCGCCAGCAGCCAAGCAAGGGGGGACAGGGTTAACTATGGCTACACCTTC	CASSQARGDRVNYGYTF
TRBJ1-5	TRBV19	-	TRBD1	TGTGCCAGTAGTAGACAACAGGGGAATCAGCCCCAGCATTTT	CASSRQQGNQPQHF
TRBJ2-7	TRBV5-1	-	TRBD1	TGCGCCAGCAGCTTCGGGGACAGGGAAGTCTACGAGCAGTACTTC	CASSFGDREVYEQYF
TRBJ2-7	TRBV5-1	-	TRBD2	TGCGCCAGCAGCCCTTCCCCCAGCGGGAGAAAACCGCTTCTGAGCTACGAGCAGTACTTC	CASSPSPSGRKPLLSYEQYF
TRBJ1-1	TRBV6-1	-	-	TGTGCCAGCAGCCTGACATTGAACACTGAAGCTTTCTTT	CASSLTLNTEAFF
TRBJ1-2	TRBV4-2	-	-	TGTGCCAGCAGCCATGTCGGACAGTTTTTCTATGGCTACACCTTC	CASSHVGQFFYGYTF
TRBJ2-7	TRBV5-5	-	TRBD2	TGTGCCAGCAGCTTAAAAGCGGGAAACGAGCAGTACTTC	CASSLKAGNEQYF
TRBJ2-2	TRBV16	-	-	TGTGCCAGCAGCCAACAGGGGGGCGCCGGGGAGCTGTTTTTT	CASSQQGGAGELFF
TRBJ2-4	TRBV6-1	-	-	TGTGCCAGCAAGCGGCAGGAGGTAGCCAAAAACATTCAGTACTTC	CASKRQEVAKNIQYF
TRBJ2-3	TRBV11-3	-	-	TGTGCCAGCAGCTTAGGGTTCACAGATACGCAGTATTTT	CASSLGFTDTQYF
TRBJ2-7	TRBV6-5	-	-	TGTGCCAGTTCGCGGGTGTTCTCCTACGAGCAGTACTTC	CASSRVFSYEQYF
TRBJ2-1	TRBV19	-	TRBD2	TGTGCCAGTAGTGTTCTAGCGGGAGGTAATGAGCAGTTCTTC	CASSVLAGGNEQFF
TRBJ2-3	TRBV6-5	-	TRBD2	TGTGCCAGCAGAGCGGGGGGTTCCGATACGCAGTATTTT	CASRAGGSDTQYF
TRBJ2-1	TRBV29-1	-	-	TGCAGCGTTGTTCTCGGACAAAACAATGAGCAGTTCTTC	CSVVLGQNNEQFF
TRBJ1-5	TRBV2	-	-	TGTGCCAGCAGTGACCCCTGGGGGGGTCAGCCCCAGCATTTT	CASSDPWGGQPQHF